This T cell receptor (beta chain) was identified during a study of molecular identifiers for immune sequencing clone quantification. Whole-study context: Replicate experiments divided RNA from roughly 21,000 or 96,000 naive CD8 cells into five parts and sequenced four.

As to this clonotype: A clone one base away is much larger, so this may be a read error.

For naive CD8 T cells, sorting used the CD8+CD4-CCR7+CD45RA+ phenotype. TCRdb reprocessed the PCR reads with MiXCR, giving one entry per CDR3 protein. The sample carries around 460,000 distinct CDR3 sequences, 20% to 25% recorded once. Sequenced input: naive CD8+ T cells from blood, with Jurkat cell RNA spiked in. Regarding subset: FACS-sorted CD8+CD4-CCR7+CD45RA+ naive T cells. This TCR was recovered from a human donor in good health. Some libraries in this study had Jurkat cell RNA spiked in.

The CDR3 is CTSSPTGPGGEQYF. In nucleotides, the CDR3 is TGTACCAGCAGTCCAACAGGACCAGGTGGAGAGCAGTACTTC. The rearrangement links TRBV12-3 or TRBV12-4 to TRBJ2-7; a weak D match, TRBD1 (5 bases). This CDR3 contains 14 residues.